Here is one TCR beta chain with its context. Antigen: not known. Germline CDR1 is MNHEY and CDR2 is SVGEGT. V was clipped by 4 bases and J by 9 bases; unmatched bases: 5. The CDR3 spans 13 residues. Unique molecular identifiers were present on the cDNA, which also gained a universal primer site by template switching. From the 5' RACE reads, TCRdb called clonotypes with MiXCR, one entry per CDR3 protein. Of roughly 720,000 distinct CDR3 sequences in the sample, roughly 18% were seen once. This record belongs to a study of identical twins. General study results and limits: For monozygotic twins, models underestimated out-of-frame TCR alpha sharing.

The sample was also reused in another study, on T cells expressing NK-cell markers. That source notes: Sorted CD3+CD56+NKG2C+, CD3+CD56+NKG2C- and CD3+CD56-NKG2C+ T cells provided the TCR beta repertoires.

The TCR comes from a woman younger than 35 in good health. The specimen was PBMCs. The V gene is TRBV6-2 or TRBV6-3, the J gene TRBJ2-1, with 8 bases matching TRBD2. The CDR3 DNA sequence: TGTGCCAGCAGTTTTCCTCGGGGGGGTGAGCAGTTCTTC. Amino acids: CASSFPRGGEQFF.